This entry concerns a single TCR beta chain. The antigen remains unidentified. CDR3 length equals 12 residues. V was cut by 5 bases and J by 2 bases, with 6 bases left in between. Germline V gene data show CDR1 as GTSNPN and CDR2 as SVGIG (reference sequence). Using immunoSEQ multiplex PCR, the repertoire was profiled, and TCRdb retains in-frame clones only, with some absent. The sample records 50,000 or so clones, 70% to 85% being singletons. The sample comes from a study of a mutant IDH1 vaccine in newly diagnosed glioma. Study-level results: Apparently unrelated to pseudoprogression were changes in the top peripheral T cell clonotypes.

Time point indicated: week 47, end of study. Each dose of the vaccine consisted of 300 ug of mutant IDH1 20-mer peptide, with topical imiquimod. The TCR sequence derives from a woman aged 30 to 39 with glioma. Some clones in this sample may be carry-over from other donors' samples. The gene calls are TRBV30 and TRBJ2-2; D is unresolved. The sample in question was PBMCs, obtained from a glioma patient whose treatment included an IDH1 peptide vaccine. The CDR3 DNA follows: TGTGCCTGGCGTTTTAACACCGGGGAGCTGTTTTTT. The encoded protein is CAWRFNTGELFF.